Below, one T cell receptor (beta chain) is given with its context. Its antigen is not known. The CDR3 has 15 residues. Trimming cost V 7 bases and J 6 bases, with 21 bases left between them. CDR1 is LNHDA, CDR2 SQIVND, per germline (reference sequence). This sample is drawn from a study of T cell responses to AZD1222 COVID-19 vaccine. Study-level findings and limits: Only six or seven AZD1222 recipients were seropositive at baseline.

The data were produced by immunoSEQ multiplex PCR, yet TCRdb's version contains in-frame clones alone and is incomplete. Here the sample spans more than 110,000 clones, approximately 92% being singletons. This material consisted of peripheral blood, taken 28 days after the second AZD1222 dose. The rearrangement links TRBV19 to TRBJ1-1; D is perhaps TRBD1 (5 bases). The sequence was collected from an adult who received the AZD1222 COVID-19 vaccine. The CDR3 is CASTRGQGKSAEAFF. For the CDR3, the DNA is TGTGCCAGTACGAGAGGACAAGGAAAGTCCGCTGAAGCTTTCTTT.